The present entry profiles one T cell receptor (beta chain) with its context. Under the authors' procedure: Estimation of nucleated cell counts relied on the amplification of reference gene primers. Produced via immunoSEQ multiplex PCR; TCRdb's table is partial and in-frame only. That table is the source of V, J and clone size, and D and trimming were worked out from the DNA. In the table there are more than 150,000 clones, over 75% of which are singletons. The sample belongs to a study of blood T cell repertoires in COVID-19. Study in general: Samples of COVID-19 (acute and convalescent) were obtained from the United States, Italy and Spain. PBMCs, B-cell-depleted T cells, or T cells provided the cDNA or gDNA that made up the material.

Germline loops: CDR1 SEHNR, CDR2 FQNEAQ (reference sequence). V gave up 1 base and J gave up 7 bases, with 8 bases separating them. This CDR3 has 13 residues. V usage is TRBV7-9 and J usage is TRBJ2-1; no clear D gene. The clonotype was recovered from a woman older than 75 with active or convalescent COVID-19. The material sequenced was peripheral blood. The CDR3: CASSLGWANEQFF. In nucleotides, the CDR3 is TGTGCCAGCAGCTTAGGCTGGGCGAATGAGCAGTTCTTC. Complete variable domain (other parts from reference TRBV7-9 and TRBJ2-1): DTGVSQNPRHKITKRGQNVTFRCDPISEHNRLYWYRQTLGQGPEFLTYFQNEAQLEKSRLLSDRFSAERPKGSFSTLEIQRTEQGDSAMYLCASSLGWANEQFFGPGTRLTVL.